Described below is a single T cell receptor beta chain sequence and its context. Its cognate antigen is unknown. The data derive from a study of T cells after yellow fever vaccination. Whole-study results and caveats: Most primary-vaccination clones recurred post-booster (approximately 95% CD4, roughly 87% CD8).

Per germline, CDR1 LGHDT and CDR2 YNNKEL (reference sequence). The CDR3 covers 13 residues. The V end lost 0 bases, the J end lost 7 bases, and 6 bases lay between the germline ends. Generation of TCR cDNA used 5'RACE template switching (which added a universal primer site and UMIs). TCRdb re-called the 5' RACE reads through MiXCR, storing one row per CDR3 protein. The sample records a few hundred thousand distinct CDR3 sequences, 6.2% being singletons. V usage is TRBV3-1 and J usage is TRBJ2-2; D uncertain. The source was PBMCs, collected 5 days after the yellow fever booster vaccination. The receptor comes from a man aged 30 to 45 who received the YFV17D yellow fever vaccine. The CDR3 nucleotides are TGTGCCAGCAGCCAAGAGGTGGTCGGGGAGCTGTTTTTT. This translates into CASSQEVVGELFF. The full variable domain, rest sourced from reference TRBV3-1 and TRBJ2-2, is DTAVSQTPKYLVTQMGNDKSIKCEQNLGHDTMYWYKQDSKKFLKIMFSYNNKELIINETVPNRFSPKSPDKAHLNLHINSLELGDSAVYFCASSQEVVGELFFGEGSRLTVL.